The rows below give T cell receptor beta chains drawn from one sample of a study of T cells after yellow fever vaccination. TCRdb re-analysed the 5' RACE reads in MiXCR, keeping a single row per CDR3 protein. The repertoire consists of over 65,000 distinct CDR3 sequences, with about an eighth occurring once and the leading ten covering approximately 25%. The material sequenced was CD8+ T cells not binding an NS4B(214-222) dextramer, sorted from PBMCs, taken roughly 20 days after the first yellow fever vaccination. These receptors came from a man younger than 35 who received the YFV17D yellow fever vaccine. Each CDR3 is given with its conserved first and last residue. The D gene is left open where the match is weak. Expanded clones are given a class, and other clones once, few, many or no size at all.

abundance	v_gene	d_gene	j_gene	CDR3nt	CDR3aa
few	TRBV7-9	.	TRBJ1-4	TGTGCCAGCAGCCCTCGACGGGAGACGAATGAAAAACTGTTTTTT	CASSPRRETNEKLFF
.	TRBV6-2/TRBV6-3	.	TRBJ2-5	TGTGCCAGCAGTTATCTTCACCGGGACATCTTCCAAGAGACCCAGTACTTC	CASSYLHRDIFQETQYF
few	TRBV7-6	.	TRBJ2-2	TGTGCCAGCAGCAAAAGACAGGACGAGGTGGTCGGGGAGCTGTTTTTT	CASSKRQDEVVGELFF
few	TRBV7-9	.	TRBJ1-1	TGTGCCAGCAGTTCCCTTGGGGGGGACACTGAAGCTTTCTTT	CASSSLGGDTEAFF
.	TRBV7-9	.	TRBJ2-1	TGTGCCAGCAGATCCCCCGGCTACAATGAGCAGTTCTTC	CASRSPGYNEQFF
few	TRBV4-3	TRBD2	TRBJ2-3	TGCGCCAGCAGCCAATATCGACTAGCGGATCGCACAGATACGCAGTATTTT	CASSQYRLADRTDTQYF
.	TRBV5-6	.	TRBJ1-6	TGTGCCAGCAGCTTGGGTATCGGGCCCCTCCACTTT	CASSLGIGPLHF
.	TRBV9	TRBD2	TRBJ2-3	TGTGCCAGCAGCGTACGGGGGGTTCCCTCAGATACGCAGTATTTT	CASSVRGVPSDTQYF
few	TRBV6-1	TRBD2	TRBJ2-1	TGTGCCAGCACCTTGACTAGCGGGGGCTCCTACAATGAGCAGTTCTTC	CASTLTSGGSYNEQFF
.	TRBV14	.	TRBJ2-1	TGTGCCAGCAGCCAAGAGGGGTCTCGGTACAATGAGCAGTTCTTC	CASSQEGSRYNEQFF
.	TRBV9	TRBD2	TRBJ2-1	TGTGCCAGCAGCGTAGTCACTAGCGGAAATGAGCAGTTCTTC	CASSVVTSGNEQFF
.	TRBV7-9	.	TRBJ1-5	TGTGCCAGCAGCTTAGAGACCGAAAATCAGCCCCAGCATTTT	CASSLETENQPQHF
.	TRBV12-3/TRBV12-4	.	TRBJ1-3	TGTGCCAGCAGTAGGGGTGACACCATATATTTT	CASSRGDTIYF
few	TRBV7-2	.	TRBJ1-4	TGTGCCAGCAGCGAACGGGGGGGCAGGAATGAAAAACTGTTTTTT	CASSERGGRNEKLFF
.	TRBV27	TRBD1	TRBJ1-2	TGTGCCAGCAGTCTGCCGACAGGGGAAGGCTACACCTTC	CASSLPTGEGYTF
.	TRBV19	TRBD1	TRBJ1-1	TGTGCCAGTAGTGCCAGGGGGCATGAAGCTTTCTTT	CASSARGHEAFF
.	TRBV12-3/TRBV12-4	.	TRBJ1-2	TGTGCCAGCAGTTTAGAGGTCTGGCCTAACTATGGCTACACCTTC	CASSLEVWPNYGYTF
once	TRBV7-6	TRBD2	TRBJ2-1	TGTGCCAGCAGCCTAGGGGCTAGCGGGGGGGAGCAGTTCTTC	CASSLGASGGEQFF
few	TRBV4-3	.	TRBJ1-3	TGCGCCAGCAGCCAAGGTCTCTTCATGGGAGGAAACACCATATATTTT	CASSQGLFMGGNTIYF
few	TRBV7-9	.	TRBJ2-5	TGTGCCAGCAGCTCCACCTGGGTACAAGAGACCCAGTACTTC	CASSSTWVQETQYF
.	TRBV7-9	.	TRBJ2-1	TGTGCCAGCAGCTTAGTTCGGGATGAGCAGTTCTTC	CASSLVRDEQFF
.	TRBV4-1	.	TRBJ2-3	TGCGCCAGCAGCCCAGAGCGGAGCACAGATACGCAGTATTTT	CASSPERSTDTQYF
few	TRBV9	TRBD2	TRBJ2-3	TGTGCCAGCAGCCCCCACCTTAGCGGGGGGTTCACAGATACGCAGTATTTT	CASSPHLSGGFTDTQYF
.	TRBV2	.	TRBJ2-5	TGTGCCAGCCACCGATACGGAGATACTGAAGAGACCCAGTACTTC	CASHRYGDTEETQYF
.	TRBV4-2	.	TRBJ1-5	TGTGCCAGCAGCCAAGAGGGCTGGGAGGGGAGCAATCAGCCCCAGCATTTT	CASSQEGWEGSNQPQHF
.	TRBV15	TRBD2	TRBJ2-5	TGTGCCACCAGCAGAGATCCTAATATGATGACCGGGGGGGAGGCCCAGTACTTC	CATSRDPNMMTGGEAQYF
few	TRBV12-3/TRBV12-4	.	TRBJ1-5	TGTGCCAGCAGTTTCGGACGGGGAAAGCCCCAGCATTTT	CASSFGRGKPQHF
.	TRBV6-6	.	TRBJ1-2	TGTGCCAGCAGTCTAACAGAAAACTATGGCTACACCTTC	CASSLTENYGYTF
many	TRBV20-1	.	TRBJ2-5	TGCAGTGCTAGAGGGGGACTCGACCAAGAGACCCAGTACTTC	CSARGGLDQETQYF
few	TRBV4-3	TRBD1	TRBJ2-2	TGCGCCAGCAGCCAACACTCAGGGGGCATAGCCGGGGAGCTGTTTTTT	CASSQHSGGIAGELFF
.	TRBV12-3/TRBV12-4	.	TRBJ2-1	TGTGCCAGCAGTTCCCCAGAGAGCTCCTACAATGAGCAGTTCTTC	CASSSPESSYNEQFF
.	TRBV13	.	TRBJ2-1	TGTGCCAGCAGTCGGGACTGGGTGCCCAACAATGAGCAGTTCTTC	CASSRDWVPNNEQFF
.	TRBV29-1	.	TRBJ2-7	TGCAGCGTTCTGGATCGGGGGTCGGGTTACGAGCAGTACTTC	CSVLDRGSGYEQYF
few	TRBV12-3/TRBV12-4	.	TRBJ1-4	TGTGCCAGCAGTTTAGAAGGGGATGAAAAACTGTTTTTT	CASSLEGDEKLFF
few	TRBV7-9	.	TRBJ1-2	TGTGCCAGCAGCTTAGAAATACGAAGCTATGGCTACACCTTC	CASSLEIRSYGYTF
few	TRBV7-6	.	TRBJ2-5	TGTGCCAGCAGTTCAGTGCGGGCGGGGGAGACCCAGTACTTC	CASSSVRAGETQYF
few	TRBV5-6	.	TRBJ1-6	TGTGCCAGCAGCACTAGGGAGGCTGCCTCCTATAATTCACCCCTCCACTTT	CASSTREAASYNSPLHF
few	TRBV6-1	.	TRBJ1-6	TGTGCCAGCAGTGGGGGTAGCCTCCGGCCCTTTGGTTCACCCCTCCACTTT	CASSGGSLRPFGSPLHF
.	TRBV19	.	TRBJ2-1	TGTGCCAGTAGTATCGTGGGGGGCACTCCGATCAATGAGCAGTTCTTC	CASSIVGGTPINEQFF
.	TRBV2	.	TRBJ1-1	TGTGCCAGCAGGAGGGGGGGCTTCACTGAAGCTTTCTTT	CASRRGGFTEAFF
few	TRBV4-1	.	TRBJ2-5	TGCGCCAGCAGCCAAGAAGGGGGGGAGACCCAGTACTTC	CASSQEGGETQYF
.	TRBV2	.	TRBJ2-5	TGTGCCAGCAGTGAAGAGGCTATAGAGACCCAGTACTTC	CASSEEAIETQYF